The 17 T cell receptor beta chains below all came from one sample that was sequenced in a study of blood T cell repertoires in COVID-19. Some clones are missing from TCRdb's copy, which holds only in-frame ones; the method was immunoSEQ multiplex PCR. The table shows 130,000 to 150,000 clones, with 70% to 80% occurring only once. The specimen was peripheral blood. The receptors were sampled from a woman between 65 and 79 years old with COVID-19, enrolled during active disease.

The chain employs TRBV6-5 and TRBJ1-5; D remains ambiguous. The germline gives CDR1 MNHEY, CDR2 SVGAGI. The CDR3 has 12 residues. Trimming removed 6 bases at V and 3 bases at J, with 6 bases between. The CDR3 DNA is TGTGCCAGCAGCAACACCAATCAGCCCCAGCATTTT. Protein sequence: CASSNTNQPQHF.

The CDR3: CASSSDRRHGYTF. Here the CDR3 DNA reads TGCGCCAGCAGCTCTGACAGGCGGCATGGCTACACCTTC. The V and J genes are TRBV5-1 and TRBJ1-2; possibly TRBD1 for D (6 bases). Between the trimmed V and J ends, which lost 3 bases and 6 bases, there was a span of 12 bases. This CDR3 is 13 amino acids long. Germline V gene lookup returns CDR1 SGHRS and CDR2 YFSETQ.

The genes are TRBV5-1 and TRBJ1-1; D not certain. Germline CDR1 SGHRS, CDR2 YFSETQ. The CDR3 sequence is 13 residues long. V gave up 4 bases and J gave up 0 bases, with 7 bases separating them. The CDR3 DNA sequence: TGCGCCAGCAGCCGTGAGATGAACACTGAAGCTTTCTTT. Its protein is CASSREMNTEAFF.

The chain carries TRBV5-1 and TRBJ1-2; perhaps TRBD1 as D (6 bases). The germline gives CDR1 SGHRS, CDR2 YFSETQ. Trimming took off 4 bases at V and 3 bases at J, with 13 bases between the two ends. The length of the CDR3 is 14 residues. CDR3 loop: CASSPQGGDYGYTF. The CDR3 DNA reads TGCGCCAGCAGCCCACAGGGTGGTGACTATGGCTACACCTTC.

CDR3 nucleotides: TGTGCCAGCAGTGCCTTCGGCAATGAGCAGTTCTTC. The encoded protein is CASSAFGNEQFF. The chain joins TRBV6-4 to TRBJ2-1; D unclear. The germline CDR1 and CDR2 sequences are MRHNA and SNTAGT. Trimming stripped 4 bases from V and 6 bases from J, with 7 bases between. The CDR3 contains 12 residues.

The chain employs TRBV7-3 and TRBJ2-1, with TRBD2 matching 7 bases. The V gene end was trimmed by 2 bases and the J gene end by 5 bases; junction bases not matched to a gene: 3. Germline V CDR1 and CDR2: SGHTA, FQGTGA. The CDR3 consists of 14 residues. CDR3 coding DNA: TGTGCCAGCAGCTTAGGCGGGGGAGACAATGAGCAGTTCTTC. Its protein product is CASSLGGGDNEQFF.

The V and J genes are TRBV5-6 and TRBJ2-1, with TRBD1 matching 8 bases. The CDR3 covers 16 residues. Germline V gene lookup returns CDR1 SGHDT and CDR2 YYEEEE. After removal of 4 bases from V and 6 bases from J, the junction contained 12 bases not matched to a gene. The CDR3 region has the DNA TGTGCCAGCAGCCCGCTAGGACAGGGAGAATTCAATGAGCAGTTCTTC. Translated: CASSPLGQGEFNEQFF.

The table lists this clone with a count of one. The chain carries TRBV5-4 and TRBJ1-6, with a weak D call TRBD1 (5 bases). The CDR3 spans 15 residues. The germline V gene encodes CDR1 SGHNT and CDR2 YYREEE (reference sequence). The V end lost 4 bases, the J end lost 10 bases, and 18 bases lay between the germline ends. DNA for the CDR3: TGTGCCAGCAGCAAAGGTGGGGGGTTTAACTCACCCCTCCACTTT. Its protein product is CASSKGGGFNSPLHF.

The V and J genes are TRBV5-1 and TRBJ2-3, with D uncertain. Trimming left V 4 bases short and J 2 bases short, with 14 bases between. Germline CDR1 SGHRS, CDR2 YFSETQ. CDR3 length: 15 amino acids. The CDR3 region is CASSTWASPTDTQYF. The CDR3 region has the DNA TGCGCCAGCAGCACTTGGGCCTCCCCCACAGATACGCAGTATTTT.

This clone was found once. The chain combines TRBV19 with TRBJ1-5; 11 nucleotides align to TRBD1. The V segment lost 5 bases and the J segment 6 bases; nucleotides outside the gene matches: 9. Germline V lookup: CDR1 LNHDA, CDR2 SQIVND (reference sequence). The CDR3 is 16 amino acids. CDR3 DNA sequence: TGTGCCAGTAGTTCCCGGGGCGGGACAGGGGGTCAGCCCCAGCATTTT. As protein: CASSSRGGTGGQPQHF.

The chain combines TRBV3-1 (or the pseudogene TRBV3-2) with TRBJ1-2; TRBD1 matches 7 bases. The V segment lost 1 base and the J segment 2 bases; nucleotides outside the gene matches: 7. The CDR3 consists of 16 residues. Germline-derived CDR1 and CDR2 are LGHDT and YNNKEL (reference sequence). The CDR3 is CASSQAGTAYNYGYTF. DNA for the CDR3: TGTGCCAGCAGCCAAGCCGGGACAGCTTACAACTATGGCTACACCTTC.

The genes are TRBV6-1 and TRBJ2-1, with a possible D match to TRBD1 (7 bases). Trimming took 1 base from V and 16 from J, leaving 14 bases between them. The CDR3 consists of 12 residues. Germline CDR1 MNHNS, CDR2 SASEGT. Written as DNA, the CDR3 is TGTGCCAGCAGTGAAGGGTGGAGGGACAGATTCTTC. Encoded protein: CASSEGWRDRFF.

In regard to this clone: Other DNA variants within this sample encode the same CDR3. This chain connects TRBV7-8 to TRBJ1-2, with D possibly being TRBD1 (6 bases). The germline gives CDR1 SGHVS, CDR2 FQNEAQ. The CDR3 totals 13 residues. V was pared by 2 bases and J by 9 bases, with 13 bases between. The CDR3 DNA is TGTGCCAGCAGCTTAACCGGGGGGGGCAGCTACACCTTC. Protein product: CASSLTGGGSYTF.

Details on this clone: Other DNA variants within this sample encode the same CDR3. The chain combines TRBV2 with TRBJ1-1; perhaps TRBD1 as D (5 bases). Per germline, CDR1 SNHLY and CDR2 FYNNEI. The CDR3 loop spans 14 amino acids. V was trimmed by 4 bases and J by 1 base, leaving 10 bases between them. CDR3 sequence: CASSVQVTNTEAFF. Written as DNA, the CDR3 is TGTGCCAGCAGTGTACAGGTAACGAACACTGAAGCTTTCTTT. Full variable domain (outside the CDR3, taken from reference TRBV2 and TRBJ1-1): EPEVTQTPSHQVTQMGQEVILRCVPISNHLYFYWYRQILGQKVEFLVSFYNNEISEKSEIFDDQFSVERPDGSNFTLKIRSTKLEDSAMYFCASSVQVTNTEAFFGQGTRLTVV.

This clone has just a few counts. The rearrangement links TRBV4-1 to TRBJ1-6, with D perhaps matching TRBD1 (6 bases). Trimming stripped 5 bases from V and 3 bases from J, with 11 bases between. The V gene's germline CDR1 is MGHRA and CDR2 YSYEKL. This CDR3 has 15 amino acids. CDR3 amino acids: CASSSTGSYNSPLHF. The CDR3 DNA is TGCGCCAGCAGCTCTACAGGGAGCTATAATTCACCCCTCCACTTT.

V gene TRBV6-2 or TRBV6-3 combines with J gene TRBJ2-7; 11 nucleotides line up with TRBD1. Germline V lookup: CDR1 MNHEY, CDR2 SVGEGT. V lost 5 bases to trimming and J lost 4 bases; unmatched junction nucleotides: 13. The CDR3 runs to 17 residues. For the CDR3, the DNA is TGTGCCAGCAGTCGCCCATTTACCGGGACAGGGGGGTACGAGCAGTACTTC. It specifies CASSRPFTGTGGYEQYF.

This chain uses TRBV7-2 with TRBJ2-3; TRBD2 matches at 8 bases. CDR3 length: 16 amino acids. With 6 bases clipped from V and 0 bases from J, the junction kept 8 bases outside the gene matches. Germline CDR1 is SGHTA and CDR2 is FQGNSA. The CDR3 region is CASRRRAGGSTDTQYF. For the CDR3, the DNA is TGTGCCAGCAGACGCCGGGCGGGGGGTAGCACAGATACGCAGTATTTT.